Detailed here is one T cell receptor (beta chain). TCRdb's table, derived via immunoSEQ multiplex PCR, lists solely in-frame clones and lacks some. This table has some 79,000 clones, 90% to 95% appearing once. This sample is part of a study of technical replicates of blood from a handful of donors. Germline trimming cut 6 bases from V and 2 bases from J; bases unmatched to any gene: 4. The germline gives CDR1 SNHLY, CDR2 FYNNEI. The CDR3 is made up of 14 amino acids. Sequencing input: T cells isolated from PBMCs. The gene calls are TRBV2 and TRBJ1-3; 7 nucleotides line up with TRBD1. This clonotype was obtained from a human donor in good health. CDR3 nucleotides: TGTGCCAGCAGGATGACAGGGCCTGGAAACACCATATATTTT. This codes for CASRMTGPGNTIYF. The variable domain in full, with the rest retrieved from reference TRBV2 and TRBJ1-3, is EPEVTQTPSHQVTQMGQEVILRCVPISNHLYFYWYRQILGQKVEFLVSFYNNEISEKSEIFDDQFSVERPDGSNFTLKIRSTKLEDSAMYFCASRMTGPGNTIYFGEGSWLTVV.